These T cell receptor beta chains were read from a single sample in a study of cytomegalovirus exposure and HLA in healthy donors. The method was immunoSEQ multiplex PCR; TCRdb's version includes in-frame clones alone and lacks a portion of them. The sample records about 63,000 clones, 73% being singletons. Sequencing input: PBMCs. The receptor source for this set is a man aged 50-60 years in good health and CMV-seronegative. Each CDR3 is given with its conserved first and last residue. A D gene is named only where the DNA matches it firmly. Some rows mark clone size as missing; the rest say once, few, many or name a class of expanded clone.

abundance	d_gene	j_gene	v_gene	CDR3nt	CDR3aa
-	-	TRBJ2-5	TRBV7-3	TGTGCCAGCAGCCCACACTCGGGAGAGACCCAGTACTTC	CASSPHSGETQYF
-	TRBD1	TRBJ1-3	TRBV19	TGTGCCAGTGTGGACAGGGCTGGAAACACCATATATTTT	CASVDRAGNTIYF
-	-	TRBJ2-7	TRBV29-1	TGCAGCGTCTACCTAGGGGGGGCGGGCTCCTACGAGCAGTACTTC	CSVYLGGAGSYEQYF
-	TRBD2	TRBJ2-1	TRBV27	TGTGCCAGCACGAGCGGGGGCCCATACAATGAGCAGTTCTTC	CASTSGGPYNEQFF
-	TRBD2	TRBJ2-7	TRBV5-4	TGTGCCAGCAGCACGGGTGGGTTAGCGGGGATGTACGAGCAGTACTTC	CASSTGGLAGMYEQYF
-	TRBD1	TRBJ1-1	TRBV5-8	TGTGCCAGCAGCTCAACGGGACAGGGGGTTTCCAGCACTGAAGCTTTCTTT	CASSSTGQGVSSTEAFF
-	-	TRBJ2-5	TRBV7-9	TGTGCCAGCAGCTCCGGGGGGGGACAGGGAATACAAGAGACCCAGTACTTC	CASSSGGGQGIQETQYF
-	-	TRBJ1-1	TRBV19	TGTGCCAGTAGGATAGGGGCAGCAGGTGAAGCTTTCTTT	CASRIGAAGEAFF
few	-	TRBJ1-2	TRBV19	TGTGCCAGTACCTTAAGCCAACAGGGTTTCTATGGCTACACCTTC	CASTLSQQGFYGYTF
-	-	TRBJ1-1	TRBV10-3	TGTGCCATCGGAGGCAGGGGCGAAACCATGAACACTGAAGCTTTCTTT	CAIGGRGETMNTEAFF
-	-	TRBJ1-2	TRBV2	TGTGCCAGCAGTGGCGGGGTAAACTATGGCTACACCTTC	CASSGGVNYGYTF
-	TRBD2	TRBJ2-1	TRBV11-2	TGTGCCAGCAGCTTAAGACTAGCGGGGGGTGAGCAGTTCTTC	CASSLRLAGGEQFF
few	-	TRBJ1-1	TRBV7-9	TGTGCCAGCAGCTTAGGGGGGGGAATGAACACTGAAGCTTTCTTT	CASSLGGGMNTEAFF
-	TRBD2	TRBJ2-2	TRBV4-2	TGTGCCAGCAGCCCTAGCGGGGGAACCGGGGAGCTATTTTTT	CASSPSGGTGELFF
-	TRBD2	TRBJ2-1	TRBV5-4	TGTGCCAGCAGCTCGGGGGGGGCGGAGTACAATGAGCAGTTCTTC	CASSSGGAEYNEQFF
-	TRBD1	TRBJ1-1	TRBV11-2	TGTGCCAGCAGCTTATCGGCGGGACAGGGAAGTACTGAAGCTTTCTTT	CASSLSAGQGSTEAFF
-	TRBD1	TRBJ1-1	TRBV29-1	TGCAGCGTTGAAGGGGGGCAGGGGGCTGGAACTGAAGCTTTCTTT	CSVEGGQGAGTEAFF
-	-	TRBJ2-3	TRBV1	TGCACCAGCAGCCCGGGACTAGCGGGGGCCACCGGAGATACGCAGTATTTT	CTSSPGLAGATGDTQYF
-	-	TRBJ2-6	TRBV15	TGTGCCACCACCCCTGAAGGGGTTGATGGGGCCAACGTCCTGACTTTC	CATTPEGVDGANVLTF
-	TRBD1	TRBJ2-5	TRBV6-5	TGTGCCAGCAGTTACATCACAGGGGAAGAGACCCAGTACTTC	CASSYITGEETQYF
few	-	TRBJ2-1	TRBV5-1	TGCGCCAGCAGAGAGGGGGGGGGCCTCTCTGAGCAGTTCTTC	CASREGGGLSEQFF